A selection of T cell receptor beta chains follows, all from one sample in a study of molecular identifiers for immune sequencing clone quantification. TCRdb recomputed calls from the PCR reads with MiXCR, one row per CDR3 protein. This sample has around 94,000 distinct CDR3 sequences, with around 37% found just once. Input material: naive CD8+ T cells from blood, with Jurkat cell RNA spiked in. The source of these receptors is a human donor in good health. Some libraries in this study had Jurkat cell RNA spiked in. Each CDR3 is given with its conserved first and last residue. Fields, in order: J gene, clone size, D gene, V gene, CDR3 DNA, CDR3 protein. D genes are given only for firm matches. Clone size is shown for a subset of rows, as once, few, many or a class of expanded clone.

TRBJ2-1 | few | - | TRBV28 | TGTGCCAGCAGTTTATGGAACAATGAGCAGTTCTTC | CASSLWNNEQFF
TRBJ2-3 | many | TRBD1 | TRBV29-1 | TGCAGCGTTGGGGGGACAGGGAGCACAGATACGCAGTATTTT | CSVGGTGSTDTQYF
TRBJ2-7 | many | - | TRBV9 | TGTGCCAGCAGCGTAGGGGACGGCTACGAGCAGTACTTC | CASSVGDGYEQYF
TRBJ2-7 | many | - | TRBV11-2 | TGTGCCAGCAGCATTCTGGCCGTGGTCCGATACGAGCAGTACTTC | CASSILAVVRYEQYF
TRBJ2-3 | few | TRBD1 | TRBV5-6 | TGTGCCAGCAGCCAGCGGGACAGGGGTATTTTAGATACGCAGTATTTT | CASSQRDRGILDTQYF
TRBJ2-7 | - | TRBD1 | TRBV11-2 | TGTGCCAGCAGCTCCCACAGGGGAGCTTACGAGCAGTACTTC | CASSSHRGAYEQYF
TRBJ2-3 | - | TRBD1 | TRBV12-3/TRBV12-4 | TGTGCCAGCAGTTTCGGGACAGTACACGATAAGCAGTATTTT | CASSFGTVHDKQYF
TRBJ2-7 | few | - | TRBV12-3/TRBV12-4 | TGTGCCAGCAGTCCCCTAGAAGGGTACGAGCAGTACTTC | CASSPLEGYEQYF
TRBJ2-5 | few | TRBD2 | TRBV7-8 | TGTGCCAGCAGCTTATCTAGCGGGAGGGTTGAGACCCAGTACTTC | CASSLSSGRVETQYF
TRBJ2-7 | - | - | TRBV3-1 | TGTGCCAGCAGCCAAGAGGTGGAATTGGACGAGCAGTACTTC | CASSQEVELDEQYF
TRBJ2-3 | many | - | TRBV7-9 | TGTGCCAGCATGGAAGGGACCCACTACACAGATACGCAGTATTTT | CASMEGTHYTDTQYF
TRBJ2-5 | - | - | TRBV27 | TGTGCCAGCAGTTTGGGGCGGAGTATCTTGAAAGAGACCCAGTACTTC | CASSLGRSILKETQYF
TRBJ2-5 | few | - | TRBV12-3/TRBV12-4 | TGTGCCAGCAGTTTAGAAGGGTACGGGGAGACCCAGTACTTC | CASSLEGYGETQYF
TRBJ2-1 | - | - | TRBV6-5 | TGTGCCAGCAGTAGCGACGACAACTACAATGAGCAGTTCTTC | CASSSDDNYNEQFF
TRBJ2-7 | - | - | TRBV4-3 | TGCGCCAGCAGCCCCACTCGATCCTACGAGCAGTACTTC | CASSPTRSYEQYF
TRBJ2-7 | - | - | TRBV28 | TGTGCCAGCAGGGGGCCCCAAACCTACGAGCAGTACTTC | CASRGPQTYEQYF
TRBJ1-5 | - | - | TRBV12-3/TRBV12-4 | TGTGCCAGCGGTTTTGGCGGGGGGGGACAGCCCCAGCATTTT | CASGFGGGGQPQHF
TRBJ2-5 | many | - | TRBV7-9 | TGTGCCAGCAGCCCCCAAGGTCCAGAGACCCAGTACTTC | CASSPQGPETQYF
TRBJ2-7 | - | TRBD2 | TRBV29-1 | TGCAGCGTAACCGGGAGGCGAAACTCCTACGAGCAGTACTTC | CSVTGRRNSYEQYF
TRBJ2-3 | few | - | TRBV27 | TGTGCCAGCAGCCTCCGTGTCGGGAGTACAGATACGCAGTATTTT | CASSLRVGSTDTQYF
TRBJ1-5 | - | - | TRBV4-3 | TGCGCCAGCCGCCAAGTTGTACAGGGCAATCAGCCCCAGCATTTT | CASRQVVQGNQPQHF